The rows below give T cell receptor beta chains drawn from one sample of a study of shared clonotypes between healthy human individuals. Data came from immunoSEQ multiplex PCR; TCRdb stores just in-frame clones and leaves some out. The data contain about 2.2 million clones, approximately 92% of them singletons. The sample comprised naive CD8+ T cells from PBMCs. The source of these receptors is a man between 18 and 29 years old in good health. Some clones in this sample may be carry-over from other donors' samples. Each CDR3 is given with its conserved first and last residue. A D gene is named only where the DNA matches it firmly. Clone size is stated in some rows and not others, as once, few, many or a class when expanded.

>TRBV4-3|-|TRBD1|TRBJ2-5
TGCGCCAGCAGCTTAGGGACAGGGACAGATGAGACCCAGTACTTC
CASSLGTGTDETQYF
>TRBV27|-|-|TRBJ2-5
TGTGCCAGCAGCGGGCGACTTGTCGAGACCCAGTACTTC
CASSGRLVETQYF
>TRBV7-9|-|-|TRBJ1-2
TGTGCCAGCAGCTCATACAGGGCTTCGGGGGGCTACACCTTC
CASSSYRASGGYTF
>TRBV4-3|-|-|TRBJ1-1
TGCGCCAGCAGCCCCTGGACACGGGTTGAAGAAGCTTTCTTT
CASSPWTRVEEAFF
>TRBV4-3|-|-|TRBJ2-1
TGCGCCAGCAGCCGATCGATTAAAGGGGTATACAATGAGCAGTTCTTC
CASSRSIKGVYNEQFF
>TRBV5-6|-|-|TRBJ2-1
TGTGCCAGCAGCCAAGGGACTCTGAATGAGCAGTTCTTC
CASSQGTLNEQFF
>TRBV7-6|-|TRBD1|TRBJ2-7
TGTGCCAGCAGCCCCGGACAGGGGGCTTACGAGCAGTACTTC
CASSPGQGAYEQYF
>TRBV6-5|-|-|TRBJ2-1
TGTGCCAGCAGCCCCGCGGGACTTTACAATGAGCAGTTCTTC
CASSPAGLYNEQFF
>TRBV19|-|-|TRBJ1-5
TGTGCCAGTAGTTGGGGGCTCGGTAGCAATCAGCCCCAGCATTTT
CASSWGLGSNQPQHF
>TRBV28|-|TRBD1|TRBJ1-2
TGTGCCAGCAGCACAGGGGGCCTTTACGATGGCTACACCTTC
CASSTGGLYDGYTF
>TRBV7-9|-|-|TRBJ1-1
TGTGCCAGCAGCTTCGGGACGCTGAACACTGAAGCTTTCTTT
CASSFGTLNTEAFF
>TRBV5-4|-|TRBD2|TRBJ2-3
TGTGCCAGCAGCCTCCGGGACTACACAGATACGCAGTATTTT
CASSLRDYTDTQYF
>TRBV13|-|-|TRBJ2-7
TGTGCCAGCAGCTTAGGCCCCGGAACACTCCGCGAGCAGTACTTC
CASSLGPGTLREQYF
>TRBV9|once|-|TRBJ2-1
TGTGCCAGCAGCGTAGAGGGCCATAGGGGGTTGAATGAGCAGTTCTTC
CASSVEGHRGLNEQFF
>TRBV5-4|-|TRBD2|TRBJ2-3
TGTGCCAGCAGCTTGGCGGGAGGGCCATCGGATACGCAGTATTTT
CASSLAGGPSDTQYF
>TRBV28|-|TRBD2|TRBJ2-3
TGTGCCAGCAGTTTACTTGCGGGAGAGTCAGATACGCAGTATTTT
CASSLLAGESDTQYF
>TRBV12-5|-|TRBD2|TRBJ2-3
TGTGCTAGTGGTCGACTAGCGGGAGGCGACACAGATACGCAGTATTTT
CASGRLAGGDTDTQYF
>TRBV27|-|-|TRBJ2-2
TGTGCCAGCAGTGTTCTGCCGTCAGGCATCGCCGGGGAGCTGTTTTTT
CASSVLPSGIAGELFF
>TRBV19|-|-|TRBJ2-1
TGTGCCAGTAAACCTGGCGGCCCCTACAATGAGCAGTTCTTC
CASKPGGPYNEQFF
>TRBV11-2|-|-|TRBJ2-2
TGTGCCAGCAGCCCCACCCCCAGTTTCCCCGGGGAGCTGTTTTTT
CASSPTPSFPGELFF
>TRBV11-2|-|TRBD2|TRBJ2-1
TGTGCCAGCAGCAGAGGGGATGCGGGAGTGAATAATGAGCAGTTCTTC
CASSRGDAGVNNEQFF
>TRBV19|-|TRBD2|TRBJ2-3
TGTGCCAGTAGTATCAAGGTACTAGCGGGAGCTGGAGATACGCAGTATTTT
CASSIKVLAGAGDTQYF
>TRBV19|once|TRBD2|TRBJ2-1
TGTGCCAGCTCCGGTAGCGGGAGGAATGAGCAGTTCTTC
CASSGSGRNEQFF
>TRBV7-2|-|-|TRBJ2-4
TGTGCCAGCAGCTTAATCGGCCTGAGCTCCCTGTACTTC
CASSLIGLSSLYF
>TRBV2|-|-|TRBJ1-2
TGTGCCAGCAGTGAGAGGGACAATGCCCTCTATGGCTACACCTTC
CASSERDNALYGYTF
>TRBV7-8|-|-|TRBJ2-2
TGTGCCAGCAGCTTAGTTAGGACCACGGGAACCGGGGAGCTGTTTTTT
CASSLVRTTGTGELFF
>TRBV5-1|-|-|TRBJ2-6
TGCGCCAGCAGCTTGGAGGGTCCGTCTGGGGCCAACGTCCTGACTTTC
CASSLEGPSGANVLTF
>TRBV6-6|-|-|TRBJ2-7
TGTGCCAGCAGTTACGGGCAGGCCGACTACGAGCAGTACTTC
CASSYGQADYEQYF
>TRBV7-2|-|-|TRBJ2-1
TGTGCCAGCAGCTTAGGATACAATGAGCAGTTCTTC
CASSLGYNEQFF
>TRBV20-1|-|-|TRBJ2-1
TGCAGTGCTAGAGTTAATCCGGGACGAGTCTTC
CSARVNPGRVF
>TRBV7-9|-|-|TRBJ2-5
TGTGCCAGCAGCTTAGCCCTGCGCCGGGAGACCCAGTACTTC
CASSLALRRETQYF
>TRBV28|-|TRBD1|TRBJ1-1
TGTGCCAGCAGTCCGACCGGACAGGGGCCCTACACTGAAGCTTTCTTT
CASSPTGQGPYTEAFF
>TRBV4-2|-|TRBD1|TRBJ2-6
TGTGCCAGCAGCCAAGGGGCCAGGGGGCTCGGGGCCAACGTCCTGACTTTC
CASSQGARGLGANVLTF
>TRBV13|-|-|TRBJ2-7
TGTGCCAGCAGCCGAAGAGGGGCCTACGAGCAGTACTTC
CASSRRGAYEQYF
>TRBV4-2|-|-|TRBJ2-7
TGTGCCAGCAGCCAAGTCGGAGAGCAGTACTTC
CASSQVGEQYF
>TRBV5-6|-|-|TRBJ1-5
TGTGCCAGCAGCTTGGCAGGGAGGCAGCCCCAGCATTTT
CASSLAGRQPQHF
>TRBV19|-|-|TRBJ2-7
TGTGCCAGTAGTATAGACGGGATCTCCTACGAGCAGTACTTC
CASSIDGISYEQYF
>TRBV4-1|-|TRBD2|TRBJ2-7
TGCGCCAGCAGCCAAGAATTGGGCGGGGGGAGGCGGGGCGAGCAGTACTTC
CASSQELGGGRRGEQYF
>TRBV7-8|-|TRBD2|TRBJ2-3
TGTGCCAGCAGCTTATGGACTAGCGTTGATACGCAGTATTTT
CASSLWTSVDTQYF
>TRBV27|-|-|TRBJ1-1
TGTGCCAGCAGCCGGGGGGAGGTACCTGAAGCTTTCTTT
CASSRGEVPEAFF
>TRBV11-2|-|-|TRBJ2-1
TGTGCCAGCAGCTTATACTCCCGGGACAAATACAATGAGCAGTTCTTC
CASSLYSRDKYNEQFF
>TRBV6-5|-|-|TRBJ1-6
TGTGCCAGCAGTAACCGGGGACACAGTAATTCACCCCTCCACTTT
CASSNRGHSNSPLHF
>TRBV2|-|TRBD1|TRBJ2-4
TGTGCCAGCAGTGAATGGGAGGGACAGGGAGGATTAATAGCCAAAAACATTCAGTACTTC
CASSEWEGQGGLIAKNIQYF
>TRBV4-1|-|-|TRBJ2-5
TGCGCCAGCAGCCAAGATTCGACCGGGGAGACCCAGTACTTC
CASSQDSTGETQYF
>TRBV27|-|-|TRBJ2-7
TGTGCCAGCAGTTTCGGAAACGAGCAGTACTTC
CASSFGNEQYF
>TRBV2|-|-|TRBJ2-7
TGTGCCAGCAGTGAGAGGAACTACGAGCAGTACTTC
CASSERNYEQYF
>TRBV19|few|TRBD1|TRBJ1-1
TGTGCCAGTAGTAACTCTGGGACAGGCGGGACTGAAGCTTTCTTT
CASSNSGTGGTEAFF
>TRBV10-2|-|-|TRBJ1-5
TGCGCCAGCCACGATCGGGGGAGAGTGGATCAGCCCCAGCATTTT
CASHDRGRVDQPQHF
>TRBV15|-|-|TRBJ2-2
TGTGCCACTAAGGGACGGTCGAACACCGGGGAGCTGTTTTTT
CATKGRSNTGELFF
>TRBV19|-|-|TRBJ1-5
TGTGCCAGTAGTGCCGCAGACAGTGATCAGCCCCAGCATTTT
CASSAADSDQPQHF
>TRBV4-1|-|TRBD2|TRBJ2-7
TGCGCCAGCAGCCAACAACGTCTCACGGGAGGGCCCTCACCAGCCTACGAGCAGTACTTC
CASSQQRLTGGPSPAYEQYF
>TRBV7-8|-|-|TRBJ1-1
TGTGCCACCACAGGGCGATTGAACACTGAAGCTTTCTTT
CATTGRLNTEAFF
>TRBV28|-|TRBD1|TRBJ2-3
TGTGCCAGCATCAGGAGAGACAGGGGAAAAACAGATACGCAGTATTTT
CASIRRDRGKTDTQYF
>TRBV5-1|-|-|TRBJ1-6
TGCGCCAGCAGCTTGAGTTCGCACGGGTTGGAGGGACCCCTCCACTTT
CASSLSSHGLEGPLHF
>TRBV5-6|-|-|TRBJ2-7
TGTGCCAGCAGCCACTTAGCGGGACAGTACGAGCAGTACTTC
CASSHLAGQYEQYF
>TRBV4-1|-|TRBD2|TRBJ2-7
TGCGCCAGCAGCCAACTAGCGGGAGCGGTCGACGAGCAGTACTTC
CASSQLAGAVDEQYF
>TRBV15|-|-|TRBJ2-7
TGTGCCACCAGCAGGGAAGGACCCTACGAGCAGTACTTC
CATSREGPYEQYF